These T cell receptor beta chains were read from a single sample in a study of CD8+CD57+ T cells in acquired aplastic anemia. MiXCR was run by TCRdb on the reads, yielding one entry per CDR3 protein. This table holds around 170,000 distinct CDR3 sequences, about half found once. Sequenced sample: sorted CD4+, CD8+, or CD8+CD57+ T cells (not recorded which) from PBMCs. The source is a human donor in good health. Each CDR3 is given with its conserved first and last residue. A D gene is named only where the DNA matches it firmly. Clone size is not always given. Where it is, it says once, few, many or a class for expanded clones.

TRBV25-1	.	.	TRBJ2-1	TGTGCCAGCAGTGATCCCGGAGGGAGACCCTACAATGAGCAGTTCTTC	CASSDPGGRPYNEQFF
TRBV7-3	.	.	TRBJ2-3	TGTGCCAGCAGCTTAGGGGCCGGGGCCACAGATACGCAGTATTTT	CASSLGAGATDTQYF
TRBV7-9	.	.	TRBJ1-1	TGTGCCAGCAGCTTAGCGGGGGCCAATGGGGCTTTCTTT	CASSLAGANGAFF
TRBV5-1	.	many	TRBJ1-2	TGCGCCAGCAGCGCACAGGGAAACTGGAATGGCTACACCTTC	CASSAQGNWNGYTF
TRBV29-1	.	.	TRBJ2-2	TGCAGCCTCACCGGGGGATCGAACACCGGGGAGCTGGTTTTT	CSLTGGSNTGELVF
TRBV20-1	.	once	TRBJ1-2	TGCAGTGCTAGAGACGGTACAGGAATGGGCGGCTACACCTTC	CSARDGTGMGGYTF
TRBV7-9	.	.	TRBJ1-2	TGTGCCAGCAGCTTTGAACAGGGTCACTATGGCTACACCTTC	CASSFEQGHYGYTF
TRBV7-2	.	.	TRBJ2-7	TGTGCTACCGAATCTGGTGGAGGGAACTCCTACGAGCAGTACTTC	CATESGGGNSYEQYF
TRBV5-1	.	many	TRBJ1-2	TGCGCCAGCAGCTTGATGGCAGGAGCCGATCCTAACTATGGCTACACCTTC	CASSLMAGADPNYGYTF
TRBV20-1	.	.	TRBJ2-7	TGCAGTGCTAGAGATGCGGCGACCACCTACGAGCAGTACTTC	CSARDAATTYEQYF
TRBV5-1	.	many	TRBJ1-5	TGCGCCAGCAGCCCGGATAGGTATCAGCCCCAGCATTTT	CASSPDRYQPQHF
TRBV7-6	.	.	TRBJ2-3	TGTGCCAGCAGCTTTGATCCAGGAGTCACAGATACGCAGTATTTT	CASSFDPGVTDTQYF
TRBV5-4	TRBD1	many	TRBJ2-7	TGTGCCAGCAGCGCTCCGGGACAGGTGTTCTACGAGCAGTACTTC	CASSAPGQVFYEQYF
TRBV19	TRBD1	.	TRBJ1-3	TGTGCCAGTAAGGACAGGCCCAACTCTGGAAACACCATATATTTT	CASKDRPNSGNTIYF
TRBV2	TRBD1	.	TRBJ2-7	TGTGCCAGCAGTGAGGAGTCAGGGGGTTATAGCTCCTATGAGCAGTACTTC	CASSEESGGYSSYEQYF
TRBV30	.	.	TRBJ2-1	TGTGCCTGGAGCCGAGAGCTCTACAATGAGCAGTTCTTC	CAWSRELYNEQFF
TRBV5-4	.	many	TRBJ2-5	TGTGCCAGCAGCTTGGGTCTCCAAGAGACCCAGTACTTC	CASSLGLQETQYF
TRBV29-1	.	.	TRBJ1-1	TGCAGCGTGTGGCACACTGAAGCTTTCTTT	CSVWHTEAFF
TRBV5-1	TRBD1	once	TRBJ2-7	TGCGCCAGCAGCGAGAGACAGGGGAACTACGAGCAGTACTTC	CASSERQGNYEQYF
TRBV15	.	.	TRBJ1-1	TGTGCCACCAGCAGAGAGGACAGAGAAGCTTTCTTT	CATSREDREAFF
TRBV29-1	TRBD2	.	TRBJ2-7	TGCAGCGTTGCTTTAACTAGCGGGGGATCCTACGAGCAGTACTTC	CSVALTSGGSYEQYF
TRBV24-1	.	many	TRBJ2-3	TGTGCCACCAGTGAATCCAGGGGAACAGATACGCAGTATTTT	CATSESRGTDTQYF
TRBV3-1	TRBD2	.	TRBJ2-1	TGTGCCAGCAGCCACATGAGGAAGGCGGCTAGCGGGAGTAGATCCTACAATGAGCAGTTCTTC	CASSHMRKAASGSRSYNEQFF
TRBV24-1	.	many	TRBJ2-2	TGTGCCACCAGTGATCCGGGGAACACCGGGGAGCTGTTTTTT	CATSDPGNTGELFF
TRBV7-8	.	few	TRBJ2-1	TGTGCCAGCAGTTCTCAGTGGTTGCGCAATGAGCAGTTCTTC	CASSSQWLRNEQFF
TRBV6-5	TRBD1	many	TRBJ2-7	TGTGCCAGCACTTCCGACAGGGGACAGCAGTACTTC	CASTSDRGQQYF
TRBV30	TRBD1	.	TRBJ2-7	TGTGCCTGGGCGAGACAGGGTCTGTACGAGCAGTACTTC	CAWARQGLYEQYF
TRBV5-4	TRBD1	.	TRBJ1-2	TGTGCCAGCAGGGACAGGGGGCTGGATGGCTACACCTTC	CASRDRGLDGYTF
TRBV7-9	.	many	TRBJ1-4	TGTGCCAGCAGCTTGGGGCAGGGGATGGAAAAACTGTTTTTT	CASSLGQGMEKLFF
TRBV3-1	.	few	TRBJ1-3	TGTGCCACCAAAGGAGGGGGAAACACCATATATTTT	CATKGGGNTIYF
TRBV5-1	TRBD2	many	TRBJ2-5	TGCGCCAGCAGCCCCTTCGCGGCGGGAGGCGAGACCCAGTACTTC	CASSPFAAGGETQYF
TRBV5-6	TRBD1	many	TRBJ1-4	TGTGCCAGCAGCCGGCGGACAGGGGCGGAAGAAAAACTGTTTTTT	CASSRRTGAEEKLFF
TRBV20-1	.	.	TRBJ2-3	TGCAGTGCTAGAGAAGCGAGATCTAGCACAGATACGCAGTATTTT	CSAREARSSTDTQYF
TRBV25-1	TRBD1	.	TRBJ1-6	TGTGCCAGCAGTGCGCTGACAGGGGTTAATTCACCCCTCCACTTT	CASSALTGVNSPLHF
TRBV19	.	.	TRBJ2-2	TGTGCCAGTTCGGTTGCGGGACTGAACACCGGGGAGCTGTTTTTT	CASSVAGLNTGELFF
TRBV24-1	.	.	TRBJ2-1	TGTGCCACCAGTGATTCGACGAGGGATATGGTTAATGGGCAGTTCTTC	CATSDSTRDMVNGQFF
TRBV5-1	TRBD1	many	TRBJ2-5	TGCGCCAGCAGCCCCCGCATCCAGACAGGGGGCAGAACCCAGTACTTC	CASSPRIQTGGRTQYF
TRBV6-1	TRBD2	.	TRBJ2-5	TGTGCCAGCAGTGAAGATTCAGAGGGACTAGCCCAGTACTTC	CASSEDSEGLAQYF
TRBV20-1	.	.	TRBJ1-1	TGCAGTGCTAGAACCACAGTGACTCCTAGGACTGAAGCTTTTTTT	CSARTTVTPRTEAFF
TRBV18	.	many	TRBJ2-5	TGTGCCAGCTCACCGGCCAGCCAAGAGACCCAGTACTTC	CASSPASQETQYF
TRBV19	.	.	TRBJ1-1	TGTGCCAGTAGCGCGACAGCCATGAACACTGAAGCTTTCTTT	CASSATAMNTEAFF
TRBV5-5	.	.	TRBJ2-3	TGTGCCAGCAGCTTGGGGACAATTAGCACAGATACGCAGTATTTT	CASSLGTISTDTQYF
TRBV11-2	.	.	TRBJ2-4	TGTGCCAGCAGCTTGATGGTGCGGCAGGGATCCCAAAACATTCAGTACTTC	CASSLMVRQGSQNIQYF
TRBV7-9	TRBD2	.	TRBJ2-5	TGTGCCAGCAGCTTAGCACTAGCGGACCAAGAGACCCAGTACTTC	CASSLALADQETQYF
TRBV20-1	.	.	TRBJ2-5	TGCAGTGCTATAGGGATTTACCAAGAGACCCAGTACTTC	CSAIGIYQETQYF
TRBV6-1	.	many	TRBJ2-7	TGTGCCAGCACCACATCCCCCTACGAGCAGTACTTC	CASTTSPYEQYF
TRBV19	TRBD1	few	TRBJ1-6	TGTGCCAGTAGTTCGGGACAGGTTTTCTCACCCCTCCACTTT	CASSSGQVFSPLHF
TRBV7-2	.	many	TRBJ2-3	TGTGCCAGCAGCCCACGGCGGTTCGGGACAGATACGCAGTATTTT	CASSPRRFGTDTQYF
TRBV28	TRBD2	few	TRBJ2-7	TGTGCCAGCAGCCTTAGCGGGCCGAGCTCCTACGAGCAGTACTTC	CASSLSGPSSYEQYF
TRBV7-9	.	.	TRBJ1-1	TGTGCCAGCAGCTTAGGACGGGGGTATGCTTTCTTT	CASSLGRGYAFF
TRBV29-1	.	.	TRBJ1-2	TGCAGCGTTGAAGATGGCCGGGGGGGTGGCTACACCTTC	CSVEDGRGGGYTF
TRBV12-3/TRBV12-4	.	.	TRBJ1-1	TGTGCCAGCAACAAAAGAGGGTTCACTTTCTTT	CASNKRGFTFF
TRBV24-1	TRBD2	.	TRBJ2-7	TGTGCCACCAGTGCTAGCGGGGGGACCTACGAGCAGTACTTC	CATSASGGTYEQYF
TRBV24-1	.	.	TRBJ2-3	TGTGCCACCAGTGATTTGTGGACAGATACGCAGTATTTT	CATSDLWTDTQYF
TRBV20-1	TRBD2	.	TRBJ2-7	TGCAGTGCTAGAGTCCCGGGGGGAGCCTACGAGCAGTACTTC	CSARVPGGAYEQYF